These T cell receptor beta chains were read from a single sample in a study of control samples from healthy donors and cancer patients. Libraries were prepared by immunoSEQ multiplex PCR; TCRdb keeps only in-frame clonotypes and omits some of them. The table includes approximately 100,000 clones, 75% to 90% detected once. Source material: blood. These receptors all come from a young man in good health. The CDR3 runs from the conserved cysteine through the conserved F or W. The order of the fields is V gene, J gene, CDR3 protein.

TRBV9	TRBJ2-6	CASSVNPGTSGANVLTF
TRBV11-2	TRBJ1-1	CASSLGPGVNTEAFF
TRBV27	TRBJ1-6	CASSGRGYNSPLHF
TRBV28	TRBJ2-3	CASSFNPTDTQYF
TRBV28	TRBJ1-1	CASSLSWTYTEAFF
TRBV19	TRBJ1-1	CASSMGQPGKAFF
TRBV7-9	TRBJ1-2	CASISRTGEEDYGYTF
TRBV7-9	TRBJ2-5	CASSLQAYETQYF
TRBV6-5	TRBJ2-4	CASRSQGVGKNIQYF
TRBV5-5	TRBJ1-3	CASSSETGSFLSGNTIYF
TRBV2	TRBJ1-2	CASSENGNYGYTF
TRBV6-2/TRBV6-3	TRBJ2-7	CASSDGEGNEQYF
TRBV4-1	TRBJ2-1	CASSQEAGLRRNEQFF
TRBV28	TRBJ1-6	CASMSSRGQNSPLHF
TRBV7-8	TRBJ1-5	CASSLAEGIQPQHF
TRBV7-6	TRBJ2-1	CASSTYNEQFF
TRBV28	TRBJ2-2	CASSLTGTGYGELFF
TRBV4-1	TRBJ2-5	CASSQVGAVYQETQYF
TRBV10-1	TRBJ2-1	CASSDSGSYNEQFF
TRBV6-4	TRBJ1-6	CASSDSTGGNSPLHF
TRBV7-2	TRBJ1-4	CASSFVGESTNEKLFF